The rows below give T cell receptor beta chains drawn from one sample of a study of cytomegalovirus exposure and HLA in healthy donors. The data were produced by immunoSEQ multiplex PCR, yet TCRdb's version contains in-frame clones alone and is incomplete. Here the sample spans about 190,000 clones, roughly 80% being singletons. Specimen: PBMCs. These receptors were taken from a man aged 50 to 59 in good health and CMV-seronegative. The CDR3 runs from the conserved cysteine through the conserved F or W. Fields, in order: D gene, J gene, clone size, V gene, CDR3 protein, CDR3 DNA. A D gene is named only where the DNA matches it firmly. Only some rows state a clone size, as once, few, many or a class for expanded clones.

d_gene: TRBD1
j_gene: TRBJ2-1
abundance: .
v_gene: TRBV6-1
CDR3aa: CASRDREDNEQFF
CDR3nt: TGTGCCAGCAGGGACAGGGAGGACAATGAGCAGTTCTTC

d_gene: .
j_gene: TRBJ1-2
abundance: once
v_gene: TRBV29-1
CDR3aa: CSVVALARNSGYTF
CDR3nt: TGCAGCGTTGTGGCACTAGCGAGAAATTCTGGCTACACCTTC

d_gene: .
j_gene: TRBJ2-7
abundance: .
v_gene: TRBV18
CDR3aa: CASSPRSDSYEQYF
CDR3nt: TGTGCCAGCTCACCCCGTAGCGACTCCTACGAGCAGTACTTC

d_gene: TRBD1
j_gene: TRBJ2-5
abundance: .
v_gene: TRBV9
CDR3aa: CASSTGDSPWVSTQYF
CDR3nt: TGTGCCAGCAGCACCGGGGACAGCCCATGGGTATCGACCCAGTACTTC

d_gene: .
j_gene: TRBJ1-1
abundance: .
v_gene: TRBV6-5
CDR3aa: CASYLNTEAFF
CDR3nt: TGTGCCAGCTACTTGAACACTGAAGCTTTCTTT

d_gene: TRBD1
j_gene: TRBJ1-4
abundance: .
v_gene: TRBV7-9
CDR3aa: CASSLGQGREKLFF
CDR3nt: TGTGCCAGCAGCTTAGGACAGGGGCGCGAAAAGCTGTTTTTT

d_gene: TRBD1
j_gene: TRBJ1-2
abundance: .
v_gene: TRBV14
CDR3aa: CASSQLTGGYGYTF
CDR3nt: TGTGCCAGCAGCCAATTGACAGGGGGCTATGGCTACACCTTC

d_gene: .
j_gene: TRBJ1-1
abundance: few
v_gene: TRBV7-8
CDR3aa: CASSLEGWRHTEAFF
CDR3nt: TGTGCCAGCAGCTTAGAAGGTTGGAGACACACTGAAGCTTTCTTT

d_gene: TRBD2
j_gene: TRBJ2-7
abundance: once
v_gene: TRBV4-1
CDR3aa: CASSRPMAGVAHEQYF
CDR3nt: TGCGCCAGCAGCCGCCCCATGGCGGGAGTAGCGCACGAGCAGTACTTC

d_gene: .
j_gene: TRBJ1-2
abundance: .
v_gene: TRBV4-2
CDR3aa: CASSRNRDTLYGYTF
CDR3nt: TGTGCCAGCAGCCGCAATCGGGACACTTTATATGGCTACACCTTC

d_gene: TRBD2
j_gene: TRBJ2-3
abundance: .
v_gene: TRBV2
CDR3aa: CANSSLAGGTDTQYF
CDR3nt: TGTGCCAACAGTTCTCTAGCGGGGGGAACAGATACGCAGTATTTT

d_gene: TRBD1
j_gene: TRBJ1-2
abundance: few
v_gene: TRBV6-6
CDR3aa: CASSKTGVGYTF
CDR3nt: TGTGCCAGCAGTAAAACAGGGGTCGGCTACACCTTC

d_gene: TRBD2
j_gene: TRBJ2-7
abundance: .
v_gene: TRBV6-5
CDR3aa: CASSPRRGFDEQYF
CDR3nt: TGTGCCAGCAGTCCCCGGCGGGGGTTCGACGAGCAGTACTTC

d_gene: TRBD1
j_gene: TRBJ1-2
abundance: few
v_gene: TRBV19
CDR3aa: CASSPRTGEIYGYTF
CDR3nt: TGTGCCAGTAGTCCGAGGACAGGGGAAATCTATGGCTACACCTTC

d_gene: .
j_gene: TRBJ1-2
abundance: few
v_gene: TRBV27
CDR3aa: CASRRRPGENYGYTF
CDR3nt: TGTGCCAGCAGAAGGAGACCAGGGGAGAACTATGGCTACACCTTC

d_gene: TRBD1
j_gene: TRBJ2-7
abundance: .
v_gene: TRBV19
CDR3aa: CASSQYRGYEQYF
CDR3nt: TGTGCCAGTAGTCAGTACAGGGGCTACGAGCAGTACTTC

d_gene: TRBD1
j_gene: TRBJ1-1
abundance: .
v_gene: TRBV9
CDR3aa: CASSVAGTGGEAFF
CDR3nt: TGTGCCAGCAGCGTCGCTGGGACAGGAGGAGAAGCTTTCTTT